The 13 T cell receptor beta chains given below trace back to one sample, sequenced in a study of T cell clonotyping in hematopoietic cell transplantation (dated by TCRdb to the early 2020s). Library method: the immunoSEQ multiplex PCR assay. TCRdb's version of the immuneACCESS table is confined to in-frame rearrangements and falls short of the full clone set. An unresolved V gene accounts for under half of the shortfall where checked; the remainder is of unknown origin. Counted in this sample were 15,000 to 20,000 clones; roughly 88% of them appeared once. The ten largest clones capture about 4.5% of the sample. The sequenced sample was peripheral blood mononuclear cells. Source of these receptors: a woman aged 40 to 50 in good health. Some clones in this sample may be carry-over from other donors' samples.

The chain couples TRBV11-3 to TRBJ1-1; possibly TRBD1 for D (5 bases). The V end was cut by 6 bases, the J end by 3 bases, with 14 bases between. There are 14 residues in the CDR3. The germline V gene has CDR1 SGHNT and CDR2 YENEEA. CDR3 sequence reads: CASRTGPEDTEAFF. CDR3 nucleotide sequence: TGTGCCAGCAGAACAGGTCCCGAGGACACTGAAGCTTTCTTT.

The rearrangement joins TRBV7-2 to TRBJ1-5; D uncertain. Trimming left V 2 bases short and J 5 bases short, with 7 bases between. Germline V lookup: CDR1 SGHTA, CDR2 FQGNSA. This CDR3 has 13 residues. The DNA for the CDR3 is TGTGCCAGCAGCTTAACCAAAGATCAGCCCCAGCATTTT. Amino acid sequence: CASSLTKDQPQHF.

This chain joins TRBV4-2 and TRBJ1-4; D gene ambiguous. With 0 bases removed from V and 4 bases from J, the gap between germline ends came to 12 bases. Germline values: CDR1 LGHNA, CDR2 YNFKEQ. The CDR3 is 16 residues long. CDR3 residues: CASSQDYRPINEKLFF. The CDR3 DNA reads TGTGCCAGCAGCCAAGACTATCGACCGATTAATGAAAAACTGTTTTTT.

This chain uses TRBV25-1 with TRBJ2-3; 7 positions agree with TRBD1. The CDR3 has 15 amino acids. CDR1 and CDR2 (germline): MGHDK, SYGVNS. Germline trimming cut 8 bases from V and 2 bases from J; bases unmatched to any gene: 10. CDR3 sequence reads: CASRGRTGPTDTQYF. CDR3 in DNA: TGTGCCAGCCGAGGGCGGACAGGCCCCACAGATACGCAGTATTTT.

The genes are TRBV30 and TRBJ1-5; possibly TRBD1 for D (5 bases). Trimming cost V 1 base and J 1 base, with 5 bases left between them. The CDR3 is 13 residues long. Germline V CDR1 and CDR2: GTSNPN, SVGIG (reference sequence). CDR3 sequence: CAWSAGSNQPQHF. The CDR3, as DNA: TGTGCCTGGAGTGCAGGGAGCAATCAGCCCCAGCATTTT.

V is TRBV19 and J is TRBJ2-2; 8 positions agree with TRBD2. CDR1 and CDR2 from the germline V gene are LNHDA and SQIVND (reference sequence). CDR3 length: 15 amino acids. J was trimmed by 2 bases and V by 7 bases; bases with no gene match: 6. The CDR3 DNA reads TGTGCCAGTACGGGAGGGGGACACAACACCGGGGAGCTGTTTTTT. Translation: CASTGGGHNTGELFF.

V and J are TRBV13 and TRBJ2-3; no definite D call. Per germline, CDR1 PRHDT and CDR2 FYEKMQ (reference sequence). Trimming shortened V by 2 bases and J by 4 bases, and 10 bases separated the two germline ends. The CDR3 loop spans 14 amino acids. In nucleotides, the CDR3 is TGTGCCAGCAGCTTAAGGGTTTTGGCAGATACGCAGTATTTT. Amino acids: CASSLRVLADTQYF.

CDR3 region: CASSDAGSLGADTQYF. The CDR3 coding sequence is TGTGCCAGCAGTGATGCGGGGTCCCTAGGGGCAGATACGCAGTATTTT. The J gene is TRBJ2-3, the V gene TRBV25-1, with D tentatively TRBD2 (6 bases). Germline CDR1 MGHDK, CDR2 SYGVNS. The germline V and J ends were trimmed by 3 bases and 4 bases, with 17 bases remaining between them. The CDR3 is made up of 16 amino acids.

The gene calls are TRBV5-6 and TRBJ2-5, with D possibly TRBD1 on 6 matching bases. The closer fit of TRBJ2-7 to the DNA end suggests the J call may be wrong. The germline gives CDR1 SGHDT, CDR2 YYEEEE. This CDR3 region has 13 residues. The CDR3 region has the DNA TGTGCCAGCAGCGTGGACAGTCGCTACGAGCAGTACTTC. Its protein is CASSVDSRYEQYF.

The chain is built from TRBV11-3 and TRBJ2-1; maybe TRBD1 (5 bases). The germline V gene has CDR1 SGHNT and CDR2 YENEEA. There are 12 residues in the CDR3. Trimming took 1 base from V and 8 from J, leaving 6 bases between them. The CDR3 bases are TGTGCCAGCAGCTTAGTAGGGGATGAGCAGTTCTTC. This encodes CASSLVGDEQFF.

The V call is TRBV19, the J call TRBJ2-4, with 10 bases lining up with TRBD1. CDR1 and CDR2 (germline): LNHDA, SQIVND (reference sequence). The ends lost 1 base at V and 7 bases at J; junction bases unmatched: 16. The CDR3 runs to 19 residues. In nucleotides, the CDR3 is TGTGCCAGTAGTATAGTAGGGGGGACAGGGGCCCCTTGGAGGAACATTCAGTACTTC. Translated: CASSIVGGTGAPWRNIQYF. Complete variable domain (other parts from reference TRBV19 and TRBJ2-4): DGGITQSPKYLFRKEGQNVTLSCEQNLNHDAMYWYRQDPGQGLRLIYYSQIVNDFQKGDIAEGYSVSREKKESFPLTVTSAQKNPTAFYLCASSIVGGTGAPWRNIQYFGAGTRLSVL.

This clone was detected only once. The V gene is TRBV28, the J gene TRBJ1-2; TRBD1 is a possible D gene (6 bases). This CDR3 has 15 residues. Germline V gene data show CDR1 as MDHEN and CDR2 as SYDVKM. Trimming took off 6 bases at V and 4 bases at J, with 18 bases between the two ends. CDR3 nucleotides: TGTGCCAGCAGCCAACAGGGAATCGAACTCTATGGCTACACCTTC. Translation gives CASSQQGIELYGYTF.

The V and J genes are TRBV5-1 and TRBJ1-2; D perhaps matches TRBD1 (5 bases). Trimming took off 0 bases at V and 5 bases at J, with 11 bases between the two ends. CDR3 length equals 14 residues. Germline V lookup: CDR1 SGHRS, CDR2 YFSETQ. The DNA of the CDR3 is TGCGCCAGCAGCTTGGTAGGGGACGGGTATGGCTACACCTTC. This translates into CASSLVGDGYGYTF.